This is a list of T cell receptor beta chains from one sample in a study of cytomegalovirus exposure and HLA in healthy donors. The table came from immunoSEQ multiplex PCR; TCRdb's copy has only in-frame clones and leaves some out. The top ten hold 12% of the sample, which has 200,000 to 300,000 clones, 87% seen once. Sequences were obtained from PBMCs. The origin of the receptors is a man aged 18 to 29 in good health and CMV-seropositive. CDR3s include the opening cysteine and the closing phenylalanine or tryptophan. Fields, in order: CDR3 length, J gene, V gene, CDR3 protein.

CDR3 length: 14
J gene: TRBJ2-1
V gene: TRBV5-1
CDR3 protein: CASRLVGTSGTFFF

CDR3 length: 14
J gene: TRBJ1-3
V gene: TRBV5-1
CDR3 protein: CASSSTGTGGTIYF

CDR3 length: 17
J gene: TRBJ2-6
V gene: TRBV27
CDR3 protein: CASSPINSDTGANVLTF

CDR3 length: 15
J gene: TRBJ2-1
V gene: TRBV7-9
CDR3 protein: CASDLPRDGYNEQFF

CDR3 length: 15
J gene: TRBJ2-3
V gene: TRBV7-3
CDR3 protein: CASSSGQGRADTQYF

CDR3 length: 16
J gene: TRBJ1-1
V gene: TRBV9
CDR3 protein: CASSVGGALMNTEAFF

CDR3 length: 15
J gene: TRBJ1-2
V gene: TRBV9
CDR3 protein: CASSLWTGGDYGYTF

CDR3 length: 13
J gene: TRBJ1-2
V gene: TRBV18
CDR3 protein: CASSPPGFYGYTF

CDR3 length: 15
J gene: TRBJ2-5
V gene: TRBV6-5
CDR3 protein: CASSYQGLGGETQYF

CDR3 length: 16
J gene: TRBJ2-3
V gene: TRBV5-1
CDR3 protein: CASSLEGLAGVDTQYF

CDR3 length: 14
J gene: TRBJ2-2
V gene: TRBV7-7
CDR3 protein: CASSRGQAAGELFF

CDR3 length: 15
J gene: TRBJ2-3
V gene: TRBV29-1
CDR3 protein: CSALTGEDGTDTQYF

CDR3 length: 15
J gene: TRBJ2-7
V gene: TRBV4-1
CDR3 protein: CASSQDSGTAVEQYF

CDR3 length: 15
J gene: TRBJ1-2
V gene: TRBV4-3
CDR3 protein: CASSLIRGSNHGYTF

CDR3 length: 16
J gene: TRBJ1-2
V gene: TRBV28
CDR3 protein: CASSGLGQGSNYGYTF

CDR3 length: 17
J gene: TRBJ2-7
V gene: TRBV18
CDR3 protein: CASSPRTSGIGSHEQYF

CDR3 length: 15
J gene: TRBJ1-5
V gene: TRBV6-5
CDR3 protein: CASSPRQGSNQPQHF

CDR3 length: 13
J gene: TRBJ1-4
V gene: TRBV29-1
CDR3 protein: CSATGGEGEKLFF

CDR3 length: 15
J gene: TRBJ2-2
V gene: TRBV30
CDR3 protein: CAWSRPSRNTGELFF

CDR3 length: 14
J gene: TRBJ2-5
V gene: TRBV12-5
CDR3 protein: CASGHGTGGETQYF

CDR3 length: 15
J gene: TRBJ2-3
V gene: TRBV4-1
CDR3 protein: CASSQPAGEVGTQYF

CDR3 length: 14
J gene: TRBJ2-7
V gene: TRBV4-1
CDR3 protein: CASSHGGVLYEQYF

CDR3 length: 13
J gene: TRBJ2-7
V gene: TRBV7-9
CDR3 protein: CATRRATSDEQYF

CDR3 length: 14
J gene: TRBJ1-1
V gene: TRBV28
CDR3 protein: CASSLEGGNTEAFF

CDR3 length: 14
J gene: TRBJ2-7
V gene: TRBV10-3
CDR3 protein: CAIAGLAAAYEQYF

CDR3 length: 13
J gene: TRBJ1-2
V gene: TRBV27
CDR3 protein: CASKQGVGYGYTF

CDR3 length: 15
J gene: TRBJ1-5
V gene: TRBV30
CDR3 protein: CAWSPRDRGTQPQHF

CDR3 length: 15
J gene: TRBJ2-1
V gene: TRBV4-1
CDR3 protein: CASSQVWPAQREQFF

CDR3 length: 12
J gene: TRBJ1-2
V gene: TRBV29-1
CDR3 protein: CSVVGGAYGYTF

CDR3 length: 13
J gene: TRBJ1-1
V gene: TRBV2
CDR3 protein: CASSEAPNTEAFF

CDR3 length: 15
J gene: TRBJ2-1
V gene: TRBV7-6
CDR3 protein: CASSLLAGANNEQFF

CDR3 length: 12
J gene: TRBJ2-1
V gene: TRBV7-2
CDR3 protein: CASSLARDQEFF

CDR3 length: 16
J gene: TRBJ2-3
V gene: TRBV2
CDR3 protein: CASSVIGGRAGDTQYF

CDR3 length: 15
J gene: TRBJ2-7
V gene: TRBV18
CDR3 protein: CASSPPSGRSNEQYF

CDR3 length: 13
J gene: TRBJ1-4
V gene: TRBV13
CDR3 protein: CASKAQGNEKLFF

CDR3 length: 15
J gene: TRBJ2-1
V gene: TRBV27
CDR3 protein: CASSGLAGGRYEQFF

CDR3 length: 15
J gene: TRBJ1-4
V gene: TRBV29-1
CDR3 protein: CSVKTKIGRNEKLFF

CDR3 length: 16
J gene: TRBJ2-5
V gene: TRBV5-1
CDR3 protein: CASSLAAGRVQETQYF

CDR3 length: 13
J gene: TRBJ2-7
V gene: TRBV6-5
CDR3 protein: CASSWDRAYEQYF

CDR3 length: 16
J gene: TRBJ2-4
V gene: TRBV2
CDR3 protein: CASSEALGTGTNIQYF

CDR3 length: 13
J gene: TRBJ1-1
V gene: TRBV6-5
CDR3 protein: CASSYSRRSEAFF

CDR3 length: 14
J gene: TRBJ1-2
V gene: TRBV14
CDR3 protein: CASSQWTGEDGYTF

CDR3 length: 13
J gene: TRBJ2-1
V gene: TRBV19
CDR3 protein: CASSIVLGQMGFF

CDR3 length: 15
J gene: TRBJ2-7
V gene: TRBV5-1
CDR3 protein: CASSQRLAGVYEQYF

CDR3 length: 13
J gene: TRBJ1-1
V gene: TRBV2
CDR3 protein: CASSRGGRTEAFF

CDR3 length: 15
J gene: TRBJ2-7
V gene: TRBV4-3
CDR3 protein: CASSQDPLVVYEQYF

CDR3 length: 14
J gene: TRBJ1-2
V gene: TRBV11-2
CDR3 protein: CASSPLEGDYGYTF

CDR3 length: 14
J gene: TRBJ2-1
V gene: TRBV11-3
CDR3 protein: CASSLGAASGEQFF

CDR3 length: 13
J gene: TRBJ1-2
V gene: TRBV6-5
CDR3 protein: CASSYGAQYGYTF

CDR3 length: 15
J gene: TRBJ2-1
V gene: TRBV6-4
CDR3 protein: CASSGTGDSYNEQFF

CDR3 length: 17
J gene: TRBJ2-2
V gene: TRBV5-1
CDR3 protein: CASSLTGGYSNTGELFF

CDR3 length: 17
J gene: TRBJ2-7
V gene: TRBV29-1
CDR3 protein: CSVSLRPRDRGLHEQYF

CDR3 length: 14
J gene: TRBJ2-5
V gene: TRBV28
CDR3 protein: CASSKLTGYETQYF

CDR3 length: 15
J gene: TRBJ2-1
V gene: TRBV2
CDR3 protein: CASQSSAGAYNEQFF